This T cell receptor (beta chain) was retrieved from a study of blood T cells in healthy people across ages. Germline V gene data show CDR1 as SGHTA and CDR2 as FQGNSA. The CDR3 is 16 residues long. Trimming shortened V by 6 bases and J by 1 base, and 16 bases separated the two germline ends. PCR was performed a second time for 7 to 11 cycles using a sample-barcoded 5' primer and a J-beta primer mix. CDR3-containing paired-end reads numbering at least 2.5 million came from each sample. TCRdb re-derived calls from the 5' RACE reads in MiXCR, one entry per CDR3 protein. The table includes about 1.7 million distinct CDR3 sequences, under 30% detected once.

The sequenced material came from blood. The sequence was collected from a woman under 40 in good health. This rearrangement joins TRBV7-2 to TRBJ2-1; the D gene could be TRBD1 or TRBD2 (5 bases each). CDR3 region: CASSPPGTRSYNEQFF. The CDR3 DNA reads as TGTGCCAGCAGTCCCCCGGGGACCAGGTCCTACAATGAGCAGTTCTTC. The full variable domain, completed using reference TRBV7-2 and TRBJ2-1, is GAGVSQSPSNKVTEKGKDVELRCDPISGHTALYWYRQSLGQGLEFLIYFQGNSAPDKSGLPSDRFSAERTGGSVSTLTIQRTQQEDSAVYLCASSPPGTRSYNEQFFGPGTRLTVL.